This T cell receptor beta chain was captured in a study of response to subunit inactivated influenza vaccine. Study results and caveats: Authors suggested few new T cells are recruited by each seasonal influenza vaccination.

TCRdb reprocessed the RT-PCR reads with MiXCR, giving one entry per CDR3 protein. Among around 490,000 distinct CDR3 sequences listed, 7.6% were seen once. The CDR3 totals 15 residues. V lost 7 bases, J lost 6 bases, and 10 bases stayed unmatched. The germline gives CDR1 MNHNS, CDR2 SASEGT. With respect to this clonotype: What it binds is unknown.

The sample was PBMCs from blood, taken 23 months after vaccination. This chain connects TRBV6-1 to TRBJ2-5, with 11 bases identical to TRBD1. This clonotype was obtained from a man between 50 and 70 years old who received an inactivated influenza vaccine. This CDR3 reads CASTAWDRGFQTQYF. For the CDR3, the DNA is TGTGCCAGCACGGCGTGGGACAGGGGGTTTCAGACCCAGTACTTC.